This TCR beta chain was captured in a study of blood T cells in healthy people across ages. A second roughly 6 to 12 cycle PCR used barcoded and J-beta primers. Each CDR3 protein is one row after TCRdb ran MiXCR on the 5' RACE reads. The data contain around 700,000 distinct CDR3 sequences, around 25% of them singletons. V lost 6 bases and J lost 0; bases outside the gene matches: 11. Per germline, CDR1 MDHEN and CDR2 SYDVKM. This CDR3 is built from 18 residues. Donors ranged from about 6 to 90 years old and were healthy Caucasians in Russia. These sequences were also reported in another study, on T cells of mothers and their children. According to that study: The donor cohort consisted of a few healthy Caucasian mothers and their six children.

The TCR originated in a boy aged 5-17 years in good health. Specimen: blood. This rearrangement joins TRBV28 to TRBJ2-1; 10 bases are shared with TRBD2. The CDR3 DNA reads TGTGCCAGCAGACCCGACGGACTAGCGGCGAACTCCTACAATGAGCAGTTCTTC. Translated, it gives CASRPDGLAANSYNEQFF.